This TCR beta chain comes out of a study of blood T cell repertoires in COVID-19. Study context: Spain, Italy and the United States supplied samples that represented acute and convalescent COVID-19. From T cells, B-cell-depleted T cells, or PBMCs came the material, which was cDNA or gDNA.

This clone was counted between two and nine times. Per the original data handling: Estimates of nucleated cell counts were drawn from the amplification of reference gene primers. Clones were read by immunoSEQ multiplex PCR, and TCRdb kept only the in-frame ones, dropping some. V, J and clone size are those of that table, while D and trimming were read from the DNA. Of about 51,000 clones detected, 91% appear once; the ten largest clones hold approximately 3%. Sequencing input: peripheral blood. The clonotype comes from a man between 50 and 59 years old with acute or convalescent COVID-19.

The CDR3 is CASSEAVGGYDQPQHF. CDR3 sequence (DNA): TGTGCCAGCAGTGAAGCAGTAGGGGGCTATGATCAGCCCCAGCATTTT. This chain links TRBV6-1 with TRBJ1-5, with 7 positions matching TRBD1. With V trimmed by 0 bases and J by 5 bases, 7 bases remained unmatched. The CDR3 covers 16 residues. Germline V CDR1 and CDR2: MNHNS, SASEGT.